This entry is about one T cell receptor beta chain. This sample was included in a study of blood T cell repertoires in COVID-19. For the study at large: Sample material is recorded as cDNA or gDNA derived from T cells, B-cell-depleted T cells, or PBMCs.

Assay: immunoSEQ multiplex PCR; the TCRdb copy retains only in-frame clones and omits some. Among around 330,000 clones listed, 90% were seen once. Recruitment covered roughly 22 US areas and drew participants whose ages spanned roughly 18 to 90 years. Recovered status applied to Cohort 3 donors who had two consecutive negative PCRs. It also applied to those with clearance or with symptom resolution. V lost 8 bases to trimming and J lost 6 bases; unmatched junction nucleotides: 13. This CDR3 contains 14 residues. In germline, CDR1 is SQVTM, CDR2 ANQGSEA. The chain has TRBV29-1 and TRBJ1-1; 9 nucleotides line up with TRBD1. This clonotype originated in a man aged 60 to 69 who had recovered from COVID-19. Sequenced material: PBMCs or T cells enriched from blood (not recorded which). The CDR3 here is CSSSTGGAISEAFF. In DNA form, the CDR3 reads TGCAGCTCGTCAACAGGGGGCGCAATTTCTGAAGCTTTCTTT.